The source of this T cell receptor beta chain is a study of T-cell reconstitution after alpha-beta-depleted transplantation in children. This clonotype has a count of ten or more. Its antigen is undetermined. Using unique molecular identifiers, the investigators prepared the TCRbeta library. TCRdb reanalysed the PCR reads using MiXCR and keeps one entry per CDR3 protein. This table has hundreds of thousands of distinct CDR3 sequences, under 15% appearing once. This CDR3 has 15 residues. Germline loops: CDR1 DFQATT, CDR2 SNEGSKA (reference sequence). J was trimmed by 2 bases and V by 4 bases; bases with no gene match: 4. Study observations and caveats: Newly generated T cells supplied most T-cell counts and diversity one year post-transplant. At day 60, the high TCRbeta diversity found in some patients originated from recipient T cells and thymic progenitors that had survived. After transplant, at about two months, alpha-beta T cells were reportedly derived from several hundred expanded graft clones.

The chain employs TRBV20-1 and TRBJ2-1; 11 bases align to TRBD2. This sequence was found in a girl aged 2 to 9 with congenital amegakaryocytic thrombocytopenia, due to receive a stem cell transplant. The sequencing here drew on PBMCs, taken before TCRalphabeta/CD19-depleted stem cell transplant. CDR3 residues: CSAISGLAAYNEQFF. The CDR3 nucleotides are TGCAGTGCTATATCGGGACTAGCGGCCTACAATGAGCAGTTCTTC.